This T cell receptor (beta chain) derives from a study of blood T cell repertoires in COVID-19. Study context: The study drew acute and convalescent COVID-19 samples from the United States, Italy and Spain. T cells, B-cell-depleted T cells, or PBMCs supplied cDNA or gDNA.

The CDR3 is 16 amino acids. Losses at the gene ends were 2 bases for V and 6 bases for J; bases not matched to a gene: 10. The germline V gene has CDR1 MNHNY and CDR2 SVGAGI (reference sequence). Source study methods: The assay estimated nucleated cells by amplifying reference gene primers. The table came from immunoSEQ multiplex PCR; TCRdb's copy has only in-frame clones and leaves some out. V and J calls and clone size are given by that table; D and trimming were obtained from the DNA. The table includes approximately 180,000 clones, around 80% detected once. Sample: peripheral blood. The sequence derives from a woman aged 70 to 79 with acute or convalescent COVID-19. V gene TRBV6-6 combines with J gene TRBJ2-1, with 7 nucleotides matching TRBD2. Written as DNA, the CDR3 is TGTGCCAGCAGTTACAAAGCCGGACTAGAAGGCAATGAGCAGTTCTTC. This sequence encodes CASSYKAGLEGNEQFF.